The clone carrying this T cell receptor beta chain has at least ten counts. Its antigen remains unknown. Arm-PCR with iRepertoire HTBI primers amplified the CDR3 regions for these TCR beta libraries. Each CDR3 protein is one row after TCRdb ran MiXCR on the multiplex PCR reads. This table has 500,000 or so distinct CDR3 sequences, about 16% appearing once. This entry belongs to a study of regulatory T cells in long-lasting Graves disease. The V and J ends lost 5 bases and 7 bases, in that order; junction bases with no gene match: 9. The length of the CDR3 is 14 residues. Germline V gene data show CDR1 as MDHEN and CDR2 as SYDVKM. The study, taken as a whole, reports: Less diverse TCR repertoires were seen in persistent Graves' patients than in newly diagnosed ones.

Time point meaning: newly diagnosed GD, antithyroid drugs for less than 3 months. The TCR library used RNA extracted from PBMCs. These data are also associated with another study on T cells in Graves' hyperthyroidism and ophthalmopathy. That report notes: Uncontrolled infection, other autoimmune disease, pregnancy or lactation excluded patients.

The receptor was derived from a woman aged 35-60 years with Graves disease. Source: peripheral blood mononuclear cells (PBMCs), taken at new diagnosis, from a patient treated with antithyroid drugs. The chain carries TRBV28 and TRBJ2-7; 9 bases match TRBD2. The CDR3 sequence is CASSGRGGVGEQYF. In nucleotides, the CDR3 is TGTGCCAGCAGTGGCCGCGGGGGGGTGGGGGAGCAGTACTTC.